Below are 4 T cell receptor beta chains sequenced from a single sample in a study of blood T cell repertoires in COVID-19. Sequencing was performed with immunoSEQ multiplex PCR; in TCRdb, only in-frame clones are kept and a portion is missing. The profile shows roughly 220,000 clones, around 84% of them singletons. Sequencing was done on a sample of peripheral blood. Receptors originate from an elderly man with acute or convalescent COVID-19.

The chain uses TRBV15 and TRBJ2-7; no firm D call. This CDR3 is 17 amino acids long. V lost 1 base, J lost 4 bases, and 20 bases lay in between. Per germline, CDR1 LNHNV and CDR2 YYDKDF (reference sequence). CDR3 amino acids: CATSRAAPGELEYEQYV. Written as DNA, the CDR3 is TGTGCCACCAGCAGAGCTGCTCCCGGAGAATTAGAATACGAGCAGTACGTC.

This CDR3 is CASRTSGRDEQYF. DNA for the CDR3: TGTGCCAGCAGAACTAGCGGGAGAGACGAGCAGTACTTC. The chain links TRBV28 to TRBJ2-7; 11 bases line up with TRBD2. In germline, CDR1 is MDHEN, CDR2 SYDVKM. With 6 bases clipped from V and 5 bases from J, the junction kept 3 bases outside the gene matches. CDR3 length: 13 amino acids. Complete variable domain (other parts from reference TRBV28 and TRBJ2-7): DVKVTQSSRYLVKRTGEKVFLECVQDMDHENMFWYRQDPGLGLRLIYFSYDVKMKEKGDIPEGYSVSREKKERFSLILESASTNQTSMYLCASRTSGRDEQYFGPGTRLTVT.

The CDR3 DNA is TGTGCCACCAGTGATTATTCAGGGGAGAACTATGGCTACACCTTC. Translation: CATSDYSGENYGYTF. The gene calls are TRBV24-1 and TRBJ1-2; weak D call: TRBD1 (6 bases). V shed 2 bases and J shed 2 bases, with 11 bases lying between them. The length of the CDR3 is 15 residues. Germline CDR1 KGHDR, CDR2 SFDVKD.

The J gene is TRBJ2-5, the V gene TRBV4-3; D unresolved. The V gene's germline CDR1 is LGHNA and CDR2 YSLEER. This CDR3 comprises 13 residues. The V gene lost 0 bases and the J gene lost 5 bases, with 7 bases spanning the gap. The CDR3 sequence: CASSQEYVETQYF. The DNA of the CDR3 is TGCGCCAGCAGCCAAGAGTATGTTGAGACCCAGTACTTC.